This passage covers 24 T cell receptor beta chains from one sample sequenced in a study of beta chain features in type 1 diabetes. The study reverse transcribed the entire isolated RNA, so it sequenced expressed TCRB transcripts. The protocol was immunoSEQ multiplex PCR, while the TCRdb copy is restricted to in-frame clones and leaves out a portion. The data hold about 340,000 clones, with 7% to 9% observed a single time. Material for sequencing was central memory CD4+ T cells from blood. All receptors come from a woman between 18 and 29 years old in good health.

This clone showed up just a few times. The chain links TRBV6-1 to TRBJ1-5; D is unresolved. This CDR3 region has 14 residues. V was shortened by 7 bases and J by 2 bases, with 12 bases between the two germline ends. Germline V gives CDR1 MNHNS, CDR2 SASEGT. CDR3 nucleotides: TGTGCCAGCAACGATGGGATCCGCAATCAGCCCCAGCATTTT. Its protein is CASNDGIRNQPQHF.

This clone was counted a few times. The chain uses TRBV7-8 and TRBJ2-7; 9 nucleotides line up with TRBD2. Germline CDR1 reads SGHVS; CDR2 reads FQNEAQ. V trimming: 4 bases; J trimming: 3 bases; junction bases outside the gene matches: 19. CDR3 length: 19 amino acids. This CDR3 is CASSYLRGLALERHYEQYF. The DNA for the CDR3 is TGTGCCAGCAGCTATCTGCGGGGACTAGCACTCGAGAGACACTACGAGCAGTACTTC.

V is TRBV15 and J is TRBJ1-5, with D possibly TRBD1 on 5 matching bases. With 1 base removed from V and 0 bases from J, the gap between germline ends came to 10 bases. CDR1 is LNHNV, CDR2 YYDKDF, per germline (reference sequence). The length of the CDR3 is 16 residues. The CDR3 reads CATSRGGGGSNQPQHF. CDR3 sequence (DNA): TGTGCCACCAGCAGAGGCGGCGGGGGTAGCAATCAGCCCCAGCATTTT.

The chain employs TRBV10-3 and TRBJ2-3; D unclear. The germline V gene has CDR1 ENHRY and CDR2 SYGVKD. Deletions cut 0 bases from V and 2 bases from J, with 6 bases between. CDR3 length: 14 residues. CDR3 bases: TGTGCCATCAGTGAGTCGTCACCCACAGATACGCAGTATTTT. Amino acids: CAISESSPTDTQYF.

The rearrangement links TRBV27 to TRBJ2-3; TRBD1 is a possible D gene (5 bases). The CDR3 spans 12 residues. Trimming removed 6 bases from V and 5 bases from J, with 9 bases in between. Germline V CDR1 and CDR2: MNHEY, SMNVEV (reference sequence). For the CDR3, the DNA is TGTGCCAGCAGCCTAAGGGGAGATACGCAGTATTTT. Translating it yields CASSLRGDTQYF.

The rearrangement links TRBV7-8 to TRBJ2-3; D is unresolved. The CDR3 consists of 14 residues. V was shortened by 2 bases and J by 6 bases, with 12 bases between the two germline ends. The V gene's germline CDR1 is SGHVS and CDR2 FQNEAQ. CDR3 coding DNA: TGTGCCAGCAGCTTAATCGAGGAGTCCGATACGCAGTATTTT. Protein: CASSLIEESDTQYF.

This clone came up a few times. The rearrangement joins TRBV18 to TRBJ1-2; D gene unclear. Per germline, CDR1 KGHSH and CDR2 LQKENI. Trimming removed 3 bases from V and 4 bases from J, with 6 bases in between. CDR3 size: 12 residues. The CDR3 is CASSPYPYGYTF. The CDR3 DNA follows: TGTGCCAGCTCACCGTACCCCTATGGCTACACCTTC.

This clone was seen a handful of times. The V and J genes are TRBV4-3 and TRBJ2-7, with 7 bases identical to TRBD1. Germline CDR1 LGHNA, CDR2 YSLEER. V shed 4 bases, J shed 5 bases, and the junction held 5 bases outside the gene matches. The CDR3 runs to 13 residues. The CDR3 reads CASSPRQGHEQYF. CDR3 coding DNA: TGCGCCAGCAGCCCAAGACAGGGCCACGAGCAGTACTTC.

This clone turned up a few times. The chain is built from TRBV2 and TRBJ1-2, with 10 bases fitting TRBD1. This CDR3 has 12 amino acids. The germline CDR1 and CDR2 sequences are SNHLY and FYNNEI. Unmatched junction bases numbered 5, after V lost 8 bases and J lost 8 bases. CDR3 sequence reads: CASGDRGRGYTF. For the CDR3, the DNA is TGTGCCAGCGGCGACAGGGGGCGAGGCTACACCTTC.

This clone was detected only a few times. The CDR3 is CASSQGGGGYNEQFF. The DNA for the CDR3 is TGTGCCAGCAGCCAAGGAGGGGGCGGCTACAATGAGCAGTTCTTC. The rearrangement joins TRBV9 to TRBJ2-1; possible D gene TRBD1, 7 bases. This CDR3 is 15 amino acids long. Trimming shortened V by 4 bases and J by 3 bases, and 14 bases separated the two germline ends. CDR1 is SGDLS, CDR2 YYNGEE, per germline.

The rearrangement joins TRBV23-1 to TRBJ2-3; 10 bases align to TRBD2. Being an ORF, TRBV23-1 has a function that is uncertain. CDR3 length equals 17 residues. The V and J ends lost 3 bases and 0 bases, in that order; junction bases with no gene match: 6. The CDR3: CASSQASGRGSTDTQYF. CDR3 DNA sequence: TGCGCCAGCAGTCAGGCTAGCGGGAGAGGTAGCACAGATACGCAGTATTTT.

This chain joins TRBV2 and TRBJ1-1; D might be TRBD1 (5 bases). The V end was cut by 4 bases, the J end by 3 bases, with 15 bases between. This CDR3 spans 15 amino acids. CDR1 and CDR2 from the germline V gene are SNHLY and FYNNEI. CDR3 residues: CASSGDLGRYTEAFF. The CDR3 DNA is TGTGCCAGCAGTGGCGACTTGGGGCGCTACACTGAAGCTTTCTTT.

The V and J genes are TRBV28 and TRBJ2-5; D might be TRBD1 or TRBD2, each matching 7 bases. The germline V and J ends were trimmed by 4 bases and 7 bases, with 19 bases remaining between them. The CDR3 runs 15 residues. Looked up from germline, CDR1 is MDHEN and CDR2 is SYDVKM. For the CDR3, the DNA is TGTGCCAGCAGTTCCCCAGGGGGGGCTAGGGTGACCCAGTACTTC. The encoded protein is CASSSPGGARVTQYF.

This clone was detected a few times. This chain uses TRBV2 with TRBJ2-7, with 13 nucleotides matching TRBD2. The CDR3 extends over 15 amino acids. The germline V gene has CDR1 SNHLY and CDR2 FYNNEI. V lost 1 base and J lost 7; bases outside the gene matches: 4. CDR3 region: CASSEEGLAGNEQYF. The CDR3 DNA is TGTGCCAGCAGTGAAGAGGGACTAGCGGGAAATGAGCAGTACTTC.

In its sample, this clone was seen a few times. As the CDR3 is not closed by the conserved phenylalanine or tryptophan, this likely results from a read error. Because the CDR3's place on the DNA is in doubt, the DNA is left out and the CDR3 is given as listed by TCRdb. The rearrangement links TRBV4-3 to TRBJ1-4; the listed D gene, TRBD1, was not tested against the DNA. The CDR3 is 12 amino acids in total, end residues counted. CDR1 is LGHNA, CDR2 YSLEER, per germline. CDR3 protein: CASSQHTGDWLV.

This clone turned up a few times. The rearrangement joins TRBV9 to TRBJ2-1; 9 bases match TRBD1. The V and J ends lost 7 bases and 9 bases, in that order; junction bases with no gene match: 8. CDR3 length: 13 residues. The germline CDR1 and CDR2 sequences are SGDLS and YYNGEE. In nucleotides, the CDR3 is TGTGCCAGCTCGCCGGGGACAGGGCCTGAGCAGTTCTTC. Translating gives CASSPGTGPEQFF.

Many counts were recorded for this clone. The chain uses TRBV18 and TRBJ2-7, with 7 bases fitting TRBD1. Germline V gene lookup returns CDR1 KGHSH and CDR2 LQKENI. V trimming: 4 bases; J trimming: 4 bases; junction bases outside the gene matches: 7. The CDR3 extends over 14 amino acids. CDR3 protein: CASSRRQQGYEQYF. CDR3 DNA sequence: TGTGCCAGCTCACGAAGACAACAGGGGTACGAGCAGTACTTC.

This clone was seen only a few times. V is TRBV7-9 and J is TRBJ1-1; D is unresolved. Trimming took off 5 bases at V and 0 bases at J, with 4 bases between the two ends. The CDR3 sequence is 12 residues long. Germline V gene sequence: CDR1 SEHNR, CDR2 FQNEAQ (reference sequence). The chain's CDR3 is CASSVVNTEAFF. The DNA of the CDR3 is TGTGCCAGCAGCGTAGTGAACACTGAAGCTTTCTTT.

This clone was seen a handful of times. The CDR3 DNA sequence: TGTGCCATCAGTACGACAGGGACAGATACGCAGTATTTT. It encodes CAISTTGTDTQYF. The chain is built from TRBV10-3 and TRBJ2-3; 7 bases map to TRBD1. Germline-derived CDR1 and CDR2 are ENHRY and SYGVKD. CDR3 length: 13 amino acids. With 5 bases clipped from V and 3 bases from J, the junction kept 2 bases outside the gene matches.

The chain is built from TRBV9 and TRBJ2-1; D possibly corresponds to TRBD2 (5 bases). The CDR3 spans 16 residues. Germline-derived CDR1 and CDR2 are SGDLS and YYNGEE. Trimming removed 0 bases from V and 9 bases from J, with 19 bases in between. CDR3 protein: CASSVAPFGLASEQFF. Written as DNA, the CDR3 is TGTGCCAGCAGCGTAGCCCCTTTCGGGCTAGCCAGTGAGCAGTTCTTC.

This clone has ten or more counts. Other DNA sequences in the same sample also yield this CDR3. The chain uses TRBV6-5 and TRBJ2-5, with 12 bases lining up with TRBD2. Trimming took 5 bases from V and 5 from J; bases not matched to a gene: 0. Looked up from germline, CDR1 is MNHEY and CDR2 is SVGAGI. The CDR3 extends over 13 amino acids. The CDR3 nucleotides read TGTGCCAGCAGTACTAGCGGGAGGGAGACCCAGTACTTC. It is translated as CASSTSGRETQYF.

There are a few counts of this clone. The J gene is TRBJ2-7, the V gene TRBV6-1; no firm D call. Germline lookup yields CDR1 MNHNS and CDR2 SASEGT. This CDR3 is 14 amino acids long. Trimming shortened V by 4 bases and J by 4 bases, and 14 bases separated the two germline ends. For the CDR3, the DNA is TGTGCCAGCAGTGGGAACTGGGCAGGATACGAGCAGTACTTC. This sequence encodes CASSGNWAGYEQYF.

In this sample, this clone turned up a few times. The chain is built from TRBV18 and TRBJ1-2; D might be TRBD1 (5 bases). CDR1 is KGHSH, CDR2 LQKENI, per germline. CDR3 length equals 16 residues. The ends were cut back, 3 bases at V and 1 base at J, with 15 bases in the middle. CDR3 nucleotides: TGTGCCAGCTCACCCACAGGATCCGACCTTAACTATGGCTACACCTTC. This encodes CASSPTGSDLNYGYTF.

This clone has more than one count but fewer than ten. The chain uses TRBV5-1 and TRBJ2-7; D remains unclear. The CDR3 has 15 amino acids. The V gene's germline CDR1 is SGHRS and CDR2 YFSETQ. V lost 7 bases, J lost 5 bases, and 22 bases lay in between. For the CDR3, the DNA is TGCGCCAGCTACCACGGCGGCAGTAATTCCGACGAGCAGTACTTC. It translates to CASYHGGSNSDEQYF.